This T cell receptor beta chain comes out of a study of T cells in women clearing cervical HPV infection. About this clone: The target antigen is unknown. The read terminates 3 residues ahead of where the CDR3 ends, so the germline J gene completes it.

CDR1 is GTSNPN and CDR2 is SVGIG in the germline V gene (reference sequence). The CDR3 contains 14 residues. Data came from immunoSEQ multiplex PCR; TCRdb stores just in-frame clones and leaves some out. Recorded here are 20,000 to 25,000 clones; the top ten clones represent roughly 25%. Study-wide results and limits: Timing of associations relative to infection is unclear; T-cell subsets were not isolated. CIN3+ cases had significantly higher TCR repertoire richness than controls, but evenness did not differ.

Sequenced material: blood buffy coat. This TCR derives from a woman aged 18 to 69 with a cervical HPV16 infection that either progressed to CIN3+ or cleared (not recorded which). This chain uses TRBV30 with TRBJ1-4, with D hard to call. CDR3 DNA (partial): TGTGCCTGGAGTGTAGGAGGGAGCGGTTCACCA. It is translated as CAWSVGGSGSP. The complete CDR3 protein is CAWSVGGSGSPLFF.